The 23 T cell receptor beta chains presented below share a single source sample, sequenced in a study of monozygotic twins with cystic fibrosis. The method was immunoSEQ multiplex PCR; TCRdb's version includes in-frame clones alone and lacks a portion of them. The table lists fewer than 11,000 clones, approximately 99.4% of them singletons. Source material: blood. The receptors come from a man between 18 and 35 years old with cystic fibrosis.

The CDR3 sequence is CAWRSRMPQQETQYF. CDR3 bases: TGTGCCTGGAGGTCACGGATGCCCCAACAAGAGACCCAGTACTTC. This chain links TRBV30 with TRBJ2-5; no clear D. Germline loops: CDR1 GTSNPN, CDR2 SVGIG (reference sequence). The V and J ends lost 3 bases and 2 bases respectively, with 16 bases between them. The CDR3 has 15 residues.

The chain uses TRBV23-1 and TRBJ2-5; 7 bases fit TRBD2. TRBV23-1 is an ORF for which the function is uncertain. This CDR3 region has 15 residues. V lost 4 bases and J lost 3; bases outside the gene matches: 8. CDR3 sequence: CASSPWSLAKETQYF. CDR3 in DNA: TGCGCCAGCAGTCCATGGTCACTAGCGAAAGAGACCCAGTACTTC.

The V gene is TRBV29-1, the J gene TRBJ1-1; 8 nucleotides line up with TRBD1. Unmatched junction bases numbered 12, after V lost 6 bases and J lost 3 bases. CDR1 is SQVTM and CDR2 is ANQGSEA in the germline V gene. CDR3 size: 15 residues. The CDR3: CSVIGDRPGYTEAFF. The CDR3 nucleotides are TGCAGCGTAATTGGGGACAGGCCGGGGTACACTGAAGCTTTCTTT.

The CDR3 sequence is CASSHSGGAGNEQFF. The CDR3 DNA is TGTGCCAGTAGTCATAGCGGGGGGGCAGGCAATGAGCAGTTCTTC. The V gene is TRBV19, the J gene TRBJ2-1; TRBD2 matches 11 bases. Looked up from germline, CDR1 is LNHDA and CDR2 is SQIVND (reference sequence). There are 15 residues in the CDR3. Germline trimming cut 5 bases from V and 6 bases from J; bases unmatched to any gene: 6. The complete variable domain, with remaining parts taken from reference TRBV19 and TRBJ2-1, reads DGGITQSPKYLFRKEGQNVTLSCEQNLNHDAMYWYRQDPGQGLRLIYYSQIVNDFQKGDIAEGYSVSREKKESFPLTVTSAQKNPTAFYLCASSHSGGAGNEQFFGPGTRLTVL.

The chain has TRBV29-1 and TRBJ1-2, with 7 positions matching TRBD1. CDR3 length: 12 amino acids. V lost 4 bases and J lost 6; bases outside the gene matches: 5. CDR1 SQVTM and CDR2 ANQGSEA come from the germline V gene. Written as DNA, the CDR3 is TGCAGCGTTGCCACAGGGGTTCATGGCTACACCTTC. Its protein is CSVATGVHGYTF.

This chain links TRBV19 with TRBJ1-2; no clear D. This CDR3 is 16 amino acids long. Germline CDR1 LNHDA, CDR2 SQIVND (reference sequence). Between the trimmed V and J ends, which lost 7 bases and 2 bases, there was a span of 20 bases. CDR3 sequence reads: CASTEIDGAANYGYTF. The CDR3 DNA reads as TGTGCCAGTACCGAGATCGACGGCGCCGCCAACTATGGCTACACCTTC.

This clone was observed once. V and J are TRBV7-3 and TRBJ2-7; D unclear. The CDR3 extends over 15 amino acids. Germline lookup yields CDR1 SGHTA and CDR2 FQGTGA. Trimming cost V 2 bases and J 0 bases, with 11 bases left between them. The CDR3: CASSLFPGSSYEQYF. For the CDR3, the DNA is TGTGCCAGCAGCTTATTCCCCGGGTCCTCCTACGAGCAGTACTTC.

The CDR3 protein is CSVEVAASGRARTYNEQFF. CDR3 in DNA: TGCAGCGTTGAAGTGGCGGCTAGCGGGAGAGCACGGACCTACAATGAGCAGTTCTTC. V usage is TRBV29-1 and J usage is TRBJ2-1, with 10 bases identical to TRBD2. After removal of 1 base from V and 2 bases from J, the junction contained 14 bases not matched to a gene. The CDR3 runs to 19 residues. Germline CDR1 and CDR2: SQVTM and ANQGSEA.

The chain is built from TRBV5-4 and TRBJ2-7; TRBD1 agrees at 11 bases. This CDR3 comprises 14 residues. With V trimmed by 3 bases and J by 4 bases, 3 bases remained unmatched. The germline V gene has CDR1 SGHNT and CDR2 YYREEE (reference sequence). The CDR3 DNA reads TGTGCCAGCAGCTGGGGGGACAGGGGGTACGAGCAGTACTTC. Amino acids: CASSWGDRGYEQYF. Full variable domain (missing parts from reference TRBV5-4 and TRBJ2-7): ETGVTQSPTHLIKTRGQQVTLRCSSQSGHNTVSWYQQALGQGPQFIFQYYREEENGRGNFPPRFSGLQFPNYSSELNVNALELDDSALYLCASSWGDRGYEQYFGPGTRLTVT.

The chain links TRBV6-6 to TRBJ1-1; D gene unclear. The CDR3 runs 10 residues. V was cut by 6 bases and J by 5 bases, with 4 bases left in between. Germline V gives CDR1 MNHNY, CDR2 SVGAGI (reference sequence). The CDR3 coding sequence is TGTGCCAGCAGGGGAACTGAAGCTTTCTTT. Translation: CASRGTEAFF.

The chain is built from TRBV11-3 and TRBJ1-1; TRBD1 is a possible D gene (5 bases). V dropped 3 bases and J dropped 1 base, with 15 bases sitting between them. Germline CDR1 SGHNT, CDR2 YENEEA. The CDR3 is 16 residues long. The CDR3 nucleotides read TGTGCCAGCAGCTTGGGGTTTTGGGGGAAGAACACTGAAGCTTTCTTT. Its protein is CASSLGFWGKNTEAFF.

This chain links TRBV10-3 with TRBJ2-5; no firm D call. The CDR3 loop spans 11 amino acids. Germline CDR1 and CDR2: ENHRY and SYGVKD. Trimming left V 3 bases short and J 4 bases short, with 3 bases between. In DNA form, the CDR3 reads TGTGCCATCAGTGATCTAGAGACCCAGTACTTC. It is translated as CAISDLETQYF.

CDR3: CASSGGIGGYEQYF. The CDR3 region has the DNA TGTGCCAGCAGCGGTGGGATCGGTGGTTACGAGCAGTACTTC. V usage is TRBV5-4 and J usage is TRBJ2-7; D is unclear. Trimming left V 4 bases short and J 4 bases short, with 15 bases between. The CDR3 extends over 14 amino acids. The V gene's germline CDR1 is SGHNT and CDR2 YYREEE (reference sequence). Complete variable domain (other parts from reference TRBV5-4 and TRBJ2-7): ETGVTQSPTHLIKTRGQQVTLRCSSQSGHNTVSWYQQALGQGPQFIFQYYREEENGRGNFPPRFSGLQFPNYSSELNVNALELDDSALYLCASSGGIGGYEQYFGPGTRLTVT.

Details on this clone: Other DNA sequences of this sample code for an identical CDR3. CDR3 residues: CASSQGGETQYF. Written as DNA, the CDR3 is TGCGCCAGCAGCCAAGGAGGAGAGACCCAGTACTTC. The chain uses TRBV4-1 and TRBJ2-5; D unclear. The germline V and J ends were trimmed by 1 base and 4 bases, with 4 bases remaining between them. CDR3 length: 12 amino acids. CDR1 is MGHRA and CDR2 is YSYEKL in the germline V gene.

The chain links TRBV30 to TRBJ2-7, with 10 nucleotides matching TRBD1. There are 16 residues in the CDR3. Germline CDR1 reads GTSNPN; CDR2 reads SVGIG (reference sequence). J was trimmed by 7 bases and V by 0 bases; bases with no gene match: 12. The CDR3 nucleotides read TGTGCCTGGAGTGTCCCGAAGACAGGGGGCATGGGAGAGCAGTACTTC. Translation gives CAWSVPKTGGMGEQYF.

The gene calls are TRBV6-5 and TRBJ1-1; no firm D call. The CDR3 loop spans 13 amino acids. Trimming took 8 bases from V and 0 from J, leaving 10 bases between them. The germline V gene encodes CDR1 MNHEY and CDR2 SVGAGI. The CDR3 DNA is TGTGCCAGCGGTTCCTTCATGAACACTGAAGCTTTCTTT. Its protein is CASGSFMNTEAFF.

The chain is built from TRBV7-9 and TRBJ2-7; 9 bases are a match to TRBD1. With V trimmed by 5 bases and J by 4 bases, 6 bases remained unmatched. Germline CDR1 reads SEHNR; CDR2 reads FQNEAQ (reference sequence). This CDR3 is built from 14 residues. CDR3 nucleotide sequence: TGTGCCAGCAGCAAGGGACAGGGTAAATACGAGCAGTACTTC. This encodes CASSKGQGKYEQYF.

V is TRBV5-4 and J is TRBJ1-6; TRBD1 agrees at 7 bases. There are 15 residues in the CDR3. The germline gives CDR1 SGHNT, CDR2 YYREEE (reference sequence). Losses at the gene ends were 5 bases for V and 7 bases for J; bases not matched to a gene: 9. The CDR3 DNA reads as TGTGCCAGCAGAAAGGTTGGACAGGCCAATTCACCCCTCCACTTT. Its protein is CASRKVGQANSPLHF.

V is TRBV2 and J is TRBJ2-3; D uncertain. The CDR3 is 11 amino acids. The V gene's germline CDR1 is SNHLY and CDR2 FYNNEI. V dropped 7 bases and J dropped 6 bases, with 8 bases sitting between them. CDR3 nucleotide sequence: TGTGCCAGCAAGGTCCCGGATACGCAGTATTTT. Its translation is CASKVPDTQYF.

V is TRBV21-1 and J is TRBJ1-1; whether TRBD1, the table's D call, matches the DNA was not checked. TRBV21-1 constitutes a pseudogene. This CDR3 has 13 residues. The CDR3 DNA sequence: TGTGCCAGCAGCACCAGGGGTCCGCGATGGGCTTTCTTT. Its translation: CASSTRGPRWAFF.

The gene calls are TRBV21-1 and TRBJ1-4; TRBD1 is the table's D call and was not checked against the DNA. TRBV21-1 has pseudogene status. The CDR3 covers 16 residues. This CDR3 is CASSKDGTGGNEKLFF. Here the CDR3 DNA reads TGTGCCAGCAGCAAAGACGGGACAGGGGGAAATGAAAAACTGTTTTTT.

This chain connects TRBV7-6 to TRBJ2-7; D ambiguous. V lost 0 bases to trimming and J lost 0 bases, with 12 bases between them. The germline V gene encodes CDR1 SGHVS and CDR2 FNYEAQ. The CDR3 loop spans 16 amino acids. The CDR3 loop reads CASSLALGKNSYEQYF. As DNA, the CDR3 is TGTGCCAGCAGCTTAGCGTTGGGGAAGAACTCCTACGAGCAGTACTTC.

For the CDR3, the DNA is TGTGCCAGCAGCTGGGATGGCGGGGGGACCAGCAATGAGCAGTTCTTC. This translates into CASSWDGGGTSNEQFF. The chain combines TRBV5-4 with TRBJ2-1; TRBD2 matches 8 bases. Trimming removed 3 bases from V and 6 bases from J; junction bases left unmatched: 11. The CDR3 is 16 amino acids. Per germline, CDR1 SGHNT and CDR2 YYREEE (reference sequence).